Presented here are 8 T cell receptor beta chains from one specimen sequenced in a study of blood T cell repertoires in COVID-19 (dated by TCRdb to 2020 to 2022). The library was made by the immunoSEQ multiplex PCR assay. In TCRdb, the immuneACCESS table is reduced to in-frame sequences with V and J assigned. These tables do not hold every clone; where another copy was compared, an unresolved V gene accounts for under half, and the others remain unexplained. A total of more than 150,000 clones appear in this sample, roughly 79% of them only once. Of the sample, 12% is held by the ten largest clones. The specimen was peripheral blood. The receptors originated from an elderly woman with COVID-19, enrolled during active disease.

This chain joins TRBV2 and TRBJ2-2; D is possibly TRBD1 (5 bases). The CDR3 consists of 15 residues. CDR1 SNHLY and CDR2 FYNNEI come from the germline V gene. Trimming took off 7 bases at V and 3 bases at J, with 15 bases between the two ends. The CDR3 sequence: CASTSRVGYTGELFF. The CDR3 bases are TGTGCCAGCACGAGCAGGGTCGGGTACACCGGGGAGCTGTTTTTT.

In its sample, this clone was seen a few times. Other DNA sequences in this sample translate to the same CDR3. The chain recombines TRBV20-1 with TRBJ1-2; the D is unclear. From germline, CDR1 is DFQATT and CDR2 SNEGSKA (reference sequence). Deletions cut 2 bases from V and 3 bases from J, with 4 bases between. This CDR3 is 11 amino acids long. CDR3 region: CSARRDYGYTF. In nucleotides, the CDR3 is TGCAGTGCTAGACGGGACTATGGCTACACCTTC.

This clone is a singleton in its sample. The chain joins TRBV7-2 to TRBJ2-3; no firm D call. This CDR3 contains 13 residues. The germline V and J ends were trimmed by 0 bases and 5 bases, with 6 bases remaining between them. Germline lookup yields CDR1 SGHTA and CDR2 FQGNSA. The CDR3 reads CASSLAPGDTQYF. In DNA form, the CDR3 reads TGTGCCAGCAGCTTAGCGCCAGGAGATACGCAGTATTTT.

This chain joins TRBV19 and TRBJ1-2, with 7 bases matching TRBD1. The CDR3 loop spans 15 amino acids. From germline, CDR1 is LNHDA and CDR2 SQIVND (reference sequence). After removal of 1 base from V and 2 bases from J, the junction contained 4 bases not matched to a gene. The chain's CDR3 is CASSIVGTENYGYTF. For the CDR3, the DNA is TGTGCCAGTAGTATAGTTGGGACAGAGAACTATGGCTACACCTTC.

Points on this clone: Relative to the germline gene, one junction end is altered; a read error may explain this. The V and J genes are TRBV4-1 and TRBJ1-2; possibly TRBD1 for D (5 bases). Germline loops: CDR1 MGHRA, CDR2 YSYEKL. The CDR3 extends over 13 amino acids. The CDR3, as DNA: TGCGCCAGCAGTCAAGTGGGGGGGAATGGCTACACCTTC. Translation gives CASSQVGGNGYTF.

This chain uses TRBV28 with TRBJ1-1, with D unresolved. V was cut by 7 bases and J by 4 bases, with 25 bases left in between. Germline lookup yields CDR1 MDHEN and CDR2 SYDVKM. The CDR3 sequence is 17 residues long. The chain's CDR3 is CASNFRGGLGASTEAFF. The CDR3 DNA reads as TGTGCCAGCAACTTCCGAGGAGGCCTGGGTGCGTCCACTGAAGCTTTCTTT. The variable domain in full, with the rest retrieved from reference TRBV28 and TRBJ1-1, is DVKVTQSSRYLVKRTGEKVFLECVQDMDHENMFWYRQDPGLGLRLIYFSYDVKMKEKGDIPEGYSVSREKKERFSLILESASTNQTSMYLCASNFRGGLGASTEAFFGQGTRLTVV.

The chain joins TRBV6-5 to TRBJ1-1, with 7 positions matching TRBD1. Trimming took 7 bases from V and 1 from J; bases not matched to a gene: 9. In germline, CDR1 is MNHEY, CDR2 SVGAGI. CDR3 length: 15 amino acids. As DNA, the CDR3 is TGTGCCAGCACCCGACAGGGAAGATCGAACACTGAAGCTTTCTTT. Translating gives CASTRQGRSNTEAFF.

The chain combines TRBV2 with TRBJ2-7; 11 bases are a match to TRBD2. Per the germline V gene, CDR1 is SNHLY and CDR2 is FYNNEI. The CDR3 loop spans 14 amino acids. V was clipped by 8 bases and J by 3 bases; unmatched bases: 6. The CDR3 nucleotides read TGTGCCAGCGACCCGGGACTAGCGGTCTACGAGCAGTACTTC. Protein product: CASDPGLAVYEQYF. The full variable domain, completed using reference TRBV2 and TRBJ2-7, is EPEVTQTPSHQVTQMGQEVILRCVPISNHLYFYWYRQILGQKVEFLVSFYNNEISEKSEIFDDQFSVERPDGSNFTLKIRSTKLEDSAMYFCASDPGLAVYEQYFGPGTRLTVT.